These T cell receptor beta chains were read from a single sample in a study of shared clonotypes between healthy human individuals. Produced via immunoSEQ multiplex PCR; TCRdb's table is partial and in-frame only. The repertoire holds fewer than 3 million clones, with less than 95% as singletons. Sequencing was done on a sample of naive CD4+ T cells from PBMCs. These receptor sequences come from a man between 18 and 35 years old in good health. Some clones in this sample may be carry-over from other donors' samples. CDR3s leave out the opening cysteine and the closing phenylalanine or tryptophan. Clone size is shown for a subset of rows, as once, few, many or a class of expanded clone.

clone size | V gene | CDR3 protein
NA | TRBV28 | ASRWGANQPQH
once | TRBV5-1 | ASSPGTRRGETQY
NA | TRBV19 | ASRQRDTQY
NA | TRBV27 | ASSLKGTTEAF
NA | TRBV7-9 | ASSPTSASSYNEQF
NA | TRBV6-5 | ASSYRGGEAF
NA | TRBV5-1 | ASSLGTRPTVKIQY
NA | TRBV27 | ASSLGAGGFQPLH
NA | TRBV4-2 | ASSPRTSGSSYNEQF
NA | TRBV7-6 | ASSSGTVVSGEQY
NA | TRBV5-4 | ASSLGGSTEAF
once | TRBV5-1 | ASSPTGGTEKLF
few | TRBV19 | ASTDGREYSNQPQH
NA | TRBV7-2 | ASSFWTGGLIYGYT
once | TRBV28 | ASSLQPRRGTGYT
NA | TRBV9 | ASSVGQGAQGEAF
NA | TRBV28 | ATRGRNTEAF
NA | TRBV27 | ASSLGRPYSNQPQH
NA | TRBV5-1 | ASSWDRARETQY
few | TRBV28 | ASSDLTGTSGRGYEQY
NA | TRBV19 | ASSIGLKAGGNIQY
NA | TRBV6-5 | ASSYGRGLFEQY
NA | TRBV7-2 | ASSLGPSYEQY
NA | TRBV10-3 | AIRDRDRVSEKLF
NA | TRBV28 | ASSLLGLLSYEQY
NA | TRBV14 | ASSQEGDFYNEQF
NA | TRBV15 | ATSRVGASYEQY
NA | TRBV4-1 | ASSQGRERLGEQF
NA | TRBV5-4 | ASSLVGGGYT
NA | TRBV11-2 | ASSLVSKIYEQY
NA | TRBV29-1 | SVARGRGYEQY
NA | TRBV7-3 | ASSLSNGGELF
NA | TRBV6-5 | ASTNPTGELF
NA | TRBV9 | ASSLSSSTDTQY
once | TRBV1 | TSSHPLQGDTEAF
NA | TRBV7-3 | ASSPSRSDNEQF
NA | TRBV7-9 | ASSLAPNEQF
NA | TRBV5-1 | ASSLGGAVYNEQF
NA | TRBV7-3 | ASSLIRDRGRTPANEQF
NA | TRBV27 | ASSWRGFNEQY
NA | TRBV5-1 | ASSSQGLAGVADTQY
NA | TRBV10-2 | ASSDRTGSRQY
few | TRBV5-1 | ASSLNSGDQPQH
NA | TRBV18 | ASSPDRVQY
NA | TRBV2 | ASSGPGGMGTQY
few | TRBV25-1 | ASRALAGGGETQY
NA | TRBV9 | ASSVSRGASGRARRDNEQF
NA | TRBV7-9 | ASSPDNGANYGYT
NA | TRBV28 | ASSAVDRVSGNTIY
NA | TRBV18 | ASSPRSREDTQY
NA | TRBV7-6 | ASSLATRTEAF
few | TRBV28 | AGGQSNQPQH
NA | TRBV5-1 | ASSLAVSTGNNYGYT
NA | TRBV2 | ASGANGGYT